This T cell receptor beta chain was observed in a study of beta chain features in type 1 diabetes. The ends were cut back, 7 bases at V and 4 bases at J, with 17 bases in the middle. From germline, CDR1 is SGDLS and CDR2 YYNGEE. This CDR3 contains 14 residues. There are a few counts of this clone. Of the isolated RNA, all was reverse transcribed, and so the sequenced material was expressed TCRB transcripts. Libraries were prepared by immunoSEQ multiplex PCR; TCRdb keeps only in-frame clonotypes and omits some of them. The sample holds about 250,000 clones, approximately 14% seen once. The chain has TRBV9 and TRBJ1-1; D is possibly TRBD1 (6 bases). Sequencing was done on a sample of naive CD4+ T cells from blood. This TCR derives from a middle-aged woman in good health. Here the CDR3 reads CASGLGGGITEAFF. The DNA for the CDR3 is TGTGCCAGCGGGTTAGGGGGTGGGATCACTGAAGCTTTCTTT.